The next 17 T cell receptor beta chains were all read from a single sample in a study of T-cell memory formation after mild COVID-19. TCRdb re-derived calls from the 5' RACE reads in MiXCR, one entry per CDR3 protein. This table holds a few hundred thousand distinct CDR3 sequences, over 15% found once. Sequencing was performed on PBMCs or a T cell subset sorted from them (not recorded which). These receptors came from a man younger than 30 who had mild COVID-19 (a few samples of this study predate the infection). Cell type and time point are not known.

This sequence joins TRBV4-1 and TRBJ2-7, with 7 bases matching TRBD2. This CDR3 is built from 16 residues. Germline V gene lookup returns CDR1 MGHRA and CDR2 YSYEKL. Trimming took 0 bases from V and 3 from J; bases not matched to a gene: 8. The CDR3 region is CASSQDYVGGFYEQYF. Here the CDR3 DNA reads TGCGCCAGCAGCCAAGATTACGTCGGGGGGTTCTACGAGCAGTACTTC.

This sequence joins TRBV20-1 and TRBJ2-7; the match to TRBD2 covers 8 bases. The V segment lost 3 bases and the J segment 3 bases; nucleotides outside the gene matches: 10. This CDR3 contains 15 residues. The germline V gene encodes CDR1 DFQATT and CDR2 SNEGSKA (reference sequence). CDR3 region: CSASLALAGVYEQYF. The CDR3 DNA reads as TGCAGTGCTAGTCTGGCGCTAGCGGGCGTCTACGAGCAGTACTTC.

This clonotype was seen a few times. V and J are TRBV10-3 and TRBJ1-1, with TRBD1 as a possible D gene (5 bases). Germline V gives CDR1 ENHRY, CDR2 SYGVKD. CDR3 length: 15 amino acids. V was pared by 10 bases and J by 1 base, with 19 bases between. The CDR3 nucleotides are TGTGCCACCCTCTCCCAGGGATCGAGGAACACTGAAGCTTTCTTT. This translates into CATLSQGSRNTEAFF.

This clonotype was observed a handful of times. The rearrangement links TRBV5-1 to TRBJ2-7; D remains unclear. The CDR3 contains 10 residues. Germline assignment: CDR1 SGHRS and CDR2 YFSETQ. Trimming stripped 7 bases from V and 4 bases from J, with 6 bases between. In DNA form, the CDR3 reads TGCGCCAGCGGAGTATACGAGCAGTACTTC. It yields the protein CASGVYEQYF.

V is TRBV3-1 and J is TRBJ2-3; D gene unclear. CDR1 is LGHDT and CDR2 is YNNKEL in the germline V gene (reference sequence). Trimming shortened V by 2 bases and J by 4 bases, and 10 bases separated the two germline ends. This CDR3 has 14 residues. For the CDR3, the DNA is TGTGCCAGCAGCCAACTCCTAGACCCAGATACGCAGTATTTT. Translated: CASSQLLDPDTQYF.

The rearrangement uses TRBV4-1 and TRBJ2-3; unclear D gene. The CDR3 spans 15 residues. Germline CDR1 is MGHRA and CDR2 is YSYEKL. The V and J ends lost 0 bases and 2 bases respectively, with 9 bases between them. CDR3 sequence reads: CASSQEDRNTDTQYF. The CDR3 DNA reads TGCGCCAGCAGCCAAGAAGATAGAAACACAGATACGCAGTATTTT.

The rearrangement uses TRBV5-3 and TRBJ2-3; 8 bases are shared with TRBD1. TRBV5-3 is an open reading frame, and its role is uncertain. The V segment lost 2 bases and the J segment 4 bases; nucleotides outside the gene matches: 9. CDR3 length equals 16 residues. DNA for the CDR3: TGTGCCAGAAGCTTCTCCCCCAGGGGGCAGGCAGATACGCAGTATTTT. As protein: CARSFSPRGQADTQYF.

This clonotype has more than one count but fewer than ten. The J gene is TRBJ2-7, the V gene TRBV5-1, with D perhaps matching TRBD1 or TRBD2 (6 bases each). The CDR3 sequence is 14 residues long. Germline V gene data show CDR1 as SGHRS and CDR2 as YFSETQ. V was trimmed by 0 bases and J by 7 bases, leaving 14 bases between them. The CDR3 DNA is TGCGCCAGCAGCTTGGGACAGGCTGGGAGGGAGCAGTACTTC. Its protein is CASSLGQAGREQYF.

In regard to this clonotype: Because the CDR3 is missing its conserved closing phenylalanine or tryptophan, this is likely a read error. Because the CDR3's place on the DNA is in doubt, the DNA is left out and the CDR3 is given as listed by TCRdb. The rearrangement joins TRBV7-9 to TRBJ2-3; the D segment call TRBD1 is taken from the table without a DNA check. Germline V gives CDR1 SEHNR, CDR2 FQNEAQ (reference sequence). From its first to its last residue, the CDR3 has 14 amino acids. CDR3 amino acids: CASSLEGTGGYSWV.

This rearrangement joins TRBV3-1 to TRBJ2-1, with D unclear. The V end lost 0 bases, the J end lost 9 bases, and 12 bases lay between the germline ends. Germline-derived CDR1 and CDR2 are LGHDT and YNNKEL (reference sequence). The CDR3 is 14 residues long. The CDR3 DNA sequence: TGTGCCAGCAGCCAAGACTTGTCTAGGATTGAGCAGTTCTTC. This gives the protein CASSQDLSRIEQFF.

A few counts support this clonotype. CDR3 bases: TGTGCCAGCGGGTCAGGGTCTGGCTACACCTTC. Translated: CASGSGSGYTF. The rearrangement links TRBV12-3 or TRBV12-4 to TRBJ1-2, with D perhaps matching TRBD1 (5 bases). The CDR3 is made up of 11 amino acids. Between the trimmed V and J ends, which lost 8 bases and 7 bases, there was a span of 11 bases.

This sequence joins TRBV7-3 and TRBJ2-1; 9 positions agree with TRBD2. Unmatched junction bases numbered 4, after V lost 5 bases and J lost 8 bases. The CDR3 consists of 13 residues. Germline V gene sequence: CDR1 SGHTA, CDR2 FQGTGA. CDR3 protein: CASSPGLADEQFF. In DNA, the CDR3 is TGTGCCAGCAGCCCGGGACTAGCTGATGAGCAGTTCTTC.

The CDR3 region has the DNA TGTGCCAGCAGCTTAGGCGTCAGCGGGGGGACGGGGCAAGAGACCCAGTACTTC. This translates into CASSLGVSGGTGQETQYF. The chain couples TRBV11-2 to TRBJ2-5; 9 bases are a match to TRBD2. V gave up 1 base and J gave up 2 bases; unmatched junction bases: 11. Looked up from germline, CDR1 is SGHAT and CDR2 is FQNNGV. This CDR3 region has 18 residues.

The chain uses TRBV10-1 and TRBJ2-5; D call uncertain. CDR3 length equals 14 residues. The V gene's germline CDR1 is WNHNN and CDR2 SYGVQD (reference sequence). Between the trimmed V and J ends, which lost 0 bases and 2 bases, there was a span of 7 bases. This chain's CDR3 is CASSESTVQETQYF. CDR3 DNA sequence: TGCGCCAGCAGTGAGTCGACGGTTCAAGAGACCCAGTACTTC.

The CDR3 loop is CATSRDTGNTIYF. CDR3 in DNA: TGTGCCACCAGCCGGGACACTGGAAACACCATATATTTT. The chain carries TRBV15 and TRBJ1-3; TRBD1 is a possible D gene (6 bases). Trimming removed 5 bases at V and 2 bases at J, with 7 bases between. Germline CDR1 LNHNV, CDR2 YYDKDF (reference sequence). The CDR3 extends over 13 amino acids.

V usage is TRBV6-5 and J usage is TRBJ2-3; D is undetermined. V lost 6 bases and J 4 bases, leaving 8 bases between the germline ends. The CDR3 contains 12 residues. Germline CDR1 MNHEY, CDR2 SVGAGI. The CDR3 sequence is CASRQPPDTQYF. CDR3 bases: TGTGCCAGCAGACAGCCCCCAGATACGCAGTATTTT.

This clonotype was seen a few times. The rearrangement joins TRBV14 to TRBJ1-1; D is perhaps TRBD1 (5 bases). CDR3 size: 14 residues. V was trimmed by 0 bases and J by 6 bases, leaving 11 bases between them. Germline V CDR1 and CDR2: SGHDN, FVKESK. CDR3 region: CASSQERGRAEAFF. The DNA for the CDR3 is TGTGCCAGCAGCCAAGAGAGGGGCCGGGCTGAAGCTTTCTTT.